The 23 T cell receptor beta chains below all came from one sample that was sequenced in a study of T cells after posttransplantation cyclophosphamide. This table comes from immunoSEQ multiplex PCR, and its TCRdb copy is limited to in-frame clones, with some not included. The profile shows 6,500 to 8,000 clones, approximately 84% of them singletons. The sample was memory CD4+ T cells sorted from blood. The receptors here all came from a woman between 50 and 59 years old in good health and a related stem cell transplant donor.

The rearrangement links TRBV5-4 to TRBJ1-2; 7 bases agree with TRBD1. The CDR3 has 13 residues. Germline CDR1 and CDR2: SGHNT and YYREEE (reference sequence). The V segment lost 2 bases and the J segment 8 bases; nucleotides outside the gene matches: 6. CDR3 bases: TGTGCCAGCAGCTTAGGAGGGGGCGAAGGCTACACCTTC. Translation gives CASSLGGGEGYTF.

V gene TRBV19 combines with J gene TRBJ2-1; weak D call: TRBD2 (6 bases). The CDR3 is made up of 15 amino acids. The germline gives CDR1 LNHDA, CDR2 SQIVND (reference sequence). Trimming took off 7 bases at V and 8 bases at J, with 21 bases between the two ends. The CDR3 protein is CASTETRGAGYEQFF. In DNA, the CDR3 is TGTGCCAGTACGGAGACTAGAGGAGCAGGATATGAGCAGTTCTTC.

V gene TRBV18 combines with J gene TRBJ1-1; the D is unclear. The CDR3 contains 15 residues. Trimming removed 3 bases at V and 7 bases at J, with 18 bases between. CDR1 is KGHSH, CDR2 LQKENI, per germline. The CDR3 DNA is TGTGCCAGCTCACCCTCTTCCCAGAGGTTAAGTGAAGCTTTCTTT. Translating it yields CASSPSSQRLSEAFF.

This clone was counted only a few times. Here the CDR3 reads CASSLGLAGGGDEQFF. The CDR3 region has the DNA TGTGCCAGCAGCTTGGGACTAGCGGGAGGTGGCGATGAGCAGTTCTTC. The V gene is TRBV7-3, the J gene TRBJ2-1, with 15 bases that match TRBD2. Trimming at V came to 3 bases and at J to 8 bases, leaving 5 bases not matched to a gene. Germline V CDR1 and CDR2: SGHTA, FQGTGA. There are 16 residues in the CDR3.

In nucleotides, the CDR3 is TGTGCCAGCAGCCAATACGCGGGCCTAGCGGGAGAGACCCAGTACTTC. Its translation is CASSQYAGLAGETQYF. The chain uses TRBV16 and TRBJ2-5; 8 bases are a match to TRBD2. Germline V gene data show CDR1 as KGHSY and CDR2 as FQNENV. This CDR3 is built from 16 residues. V shed 1 base and J 4 bases; nucleotides not matched to a gene: 8.

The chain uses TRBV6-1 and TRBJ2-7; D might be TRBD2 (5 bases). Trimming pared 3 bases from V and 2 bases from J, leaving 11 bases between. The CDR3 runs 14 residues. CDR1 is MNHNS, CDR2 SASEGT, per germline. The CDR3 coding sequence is TGTGCCAGCAGTGATGAGGGCCCTACCTACGAGCAGTACTTC. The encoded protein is CASSDEGPTYEQYF.

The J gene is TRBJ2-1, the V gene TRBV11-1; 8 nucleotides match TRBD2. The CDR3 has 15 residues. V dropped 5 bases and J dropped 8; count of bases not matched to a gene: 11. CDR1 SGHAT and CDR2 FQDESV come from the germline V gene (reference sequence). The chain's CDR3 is CASSISSGYWDEQFF. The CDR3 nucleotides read TGTGCCAGCAGCATCTCTAGCGGGTATTGGGATGAGCAGTTCTTC. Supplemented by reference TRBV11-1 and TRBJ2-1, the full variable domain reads EAEVAQSPRYKITEKSQAVAFWCDPISGHATLYWYRQILGQGPELLVQFQDESVVDDSQLPKDRFSAERLKGVDSTLKIQPAELGDSAMYLCASSISSGYWDEQFFGPGTRLTVL.

The CDR3 nucleotides are TGTGCCAGCAGCCGACCGAAAGGGGGGACTAGCGCCCATGGCACAGATACGCAGTATTTT. As protein: CASSRPKGGTSAHGTDTQYF. The chain is built from TRBV9 and TRBJ2-3, with 10 bases lining up with TRBD2. The CDR3 contains 20 residues. Germline V gene lookup returns CDR1 SGDLS and CDR2 YYNGEE. V lost 4 bases to trimming and J lost 1 base; unmatched junction nucleotides: 18. Together with reference TRBV9 and TRBJ2-3, the CDR3 gives the full variable domain: DSGVTQTPKHLITATGQRVTLRCSPRSGDLSVYWYQQSLDQGLQFLIQYYNGEERAKGNILERFSAQQFPDLHSELNLSSLELGDSALYFCASSRPKGGTSAHGTDTQYFGPGTRLTVL.

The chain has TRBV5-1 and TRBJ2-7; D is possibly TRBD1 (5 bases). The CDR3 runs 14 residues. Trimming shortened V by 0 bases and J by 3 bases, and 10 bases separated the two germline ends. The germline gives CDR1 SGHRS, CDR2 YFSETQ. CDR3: CASSLDTGIYEQYF. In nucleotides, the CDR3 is TGCGCCAGCAGCTTGGACACAGGAATCTACGAGCAGTACTTC.

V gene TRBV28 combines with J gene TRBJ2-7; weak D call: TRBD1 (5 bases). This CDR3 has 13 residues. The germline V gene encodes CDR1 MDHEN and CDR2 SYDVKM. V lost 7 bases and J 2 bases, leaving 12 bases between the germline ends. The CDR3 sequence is CASTNQGTYEQYF. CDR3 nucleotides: TGTGCCAGCACTAACCAGGGTACCTACGAGCAGTACTTC.

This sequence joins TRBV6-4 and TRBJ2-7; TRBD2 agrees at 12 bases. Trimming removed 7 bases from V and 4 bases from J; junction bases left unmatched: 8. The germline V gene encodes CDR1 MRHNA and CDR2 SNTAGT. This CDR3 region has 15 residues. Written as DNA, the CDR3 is TGTGCCAGCATCTGCTGGCTAGCGGGAGGGTACGAGCAGTACTTC. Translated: CASICWLAGGYEQYF.

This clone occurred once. CDR3 in amino acids: CASSFVGRAYEQYF. DNA for the CDR3: TGTGCCAGCAGCTTTGTCGGGAGGGCCTACGAGCAGTACTTC. This rearrangement joins TRBV11-2 to TRBJ2-7, with 8 bases matching TRBD2. Germline CDR1 SGHAT, CDR2 FQNNGV. The CDR3 contains 14 residues. V shed 3 bases, J shed 2 bases, and the junction held 3 bases outside the gene matches.

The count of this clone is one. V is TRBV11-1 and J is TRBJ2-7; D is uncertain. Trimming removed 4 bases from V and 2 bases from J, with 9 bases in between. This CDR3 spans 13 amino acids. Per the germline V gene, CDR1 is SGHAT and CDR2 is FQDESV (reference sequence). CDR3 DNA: TGTGCCAGCAGCTCTCAGGTCACCTACGAGCAGTACTTC. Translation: CASSSQVTYEQYF.

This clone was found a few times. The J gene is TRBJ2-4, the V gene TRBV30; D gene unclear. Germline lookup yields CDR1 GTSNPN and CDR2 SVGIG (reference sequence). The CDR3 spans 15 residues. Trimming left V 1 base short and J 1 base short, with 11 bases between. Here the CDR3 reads CAWSGTLGAKNIQYF. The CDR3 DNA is TGTGCCTGGAGTGGCACCCTGGGCGCCAAAAACATTCAGTACTTC.

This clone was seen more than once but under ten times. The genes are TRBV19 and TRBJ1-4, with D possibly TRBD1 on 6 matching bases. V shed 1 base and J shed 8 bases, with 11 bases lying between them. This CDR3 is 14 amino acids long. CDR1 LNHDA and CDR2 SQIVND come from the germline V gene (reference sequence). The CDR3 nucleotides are TGTGCCAGTAGTATAGGAGGACAGTCGGAAAAACTGTTTTTT. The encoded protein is CASSIGGQSEKLFF.

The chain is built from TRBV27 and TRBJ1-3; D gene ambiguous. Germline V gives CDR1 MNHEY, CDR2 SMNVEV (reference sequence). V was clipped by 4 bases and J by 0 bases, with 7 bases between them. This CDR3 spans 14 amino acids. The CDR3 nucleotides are TGTGCCAGCAGTTGGTCGAGCTCTGGAAACACCATATATTTT. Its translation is CASSWSSSGNTIYF.

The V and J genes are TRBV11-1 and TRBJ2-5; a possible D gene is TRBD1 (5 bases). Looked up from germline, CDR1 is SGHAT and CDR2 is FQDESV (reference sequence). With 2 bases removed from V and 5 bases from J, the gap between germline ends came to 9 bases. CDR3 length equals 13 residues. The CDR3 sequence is CASSLPGRETQYF. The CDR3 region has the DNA TGTGCCAGCAGCTTACCAGGGCGGGAGACCCAGTACTTC.

CDR3 loop: CASKTGASSGANVLTF. The CDR3 DNA sequence: TGTGCCAGCAAGACAGGGGCATCGTCTGGGGCCAACGTCCTGACTTTC. The chain joins TRBV11-1 to TRBJ2-6; 8 bases agree with TRBD1. The CDR3 runs 16 residues. J lost 1 base, V lost 7 bases, and 6 bases had no gene match. Germline CDR1 SGHAT, CDR2 FQDESV (reference sequence).

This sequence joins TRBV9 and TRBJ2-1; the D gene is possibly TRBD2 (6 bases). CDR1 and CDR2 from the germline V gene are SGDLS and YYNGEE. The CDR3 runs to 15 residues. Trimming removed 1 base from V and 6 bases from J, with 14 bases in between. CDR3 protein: CASSVIGSDSNEQFF. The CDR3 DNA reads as TGTGCCAGCAGCGTAATCGGGAGTGATAGCAATGAGCAGTTCTTC.

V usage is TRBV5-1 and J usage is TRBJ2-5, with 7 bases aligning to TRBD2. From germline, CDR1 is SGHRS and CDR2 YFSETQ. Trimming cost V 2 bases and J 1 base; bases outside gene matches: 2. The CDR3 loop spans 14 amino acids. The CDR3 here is CASSFGTTQETQYF. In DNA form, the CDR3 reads TGCGCCAGCAGCTTCGGGACTACCCAAGAGACCCAGTACTTC.

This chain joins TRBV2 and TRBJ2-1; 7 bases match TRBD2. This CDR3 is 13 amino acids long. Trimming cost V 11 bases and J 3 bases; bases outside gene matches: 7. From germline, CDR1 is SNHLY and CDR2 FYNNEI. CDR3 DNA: TGTGCCGGCGGGACTACCTTCTACAATGAGCAGTTCTTC. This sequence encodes CAGGTTFYNEQFF.

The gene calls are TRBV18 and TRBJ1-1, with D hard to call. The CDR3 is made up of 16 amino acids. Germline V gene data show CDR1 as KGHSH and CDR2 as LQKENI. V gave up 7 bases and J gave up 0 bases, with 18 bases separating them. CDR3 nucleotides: TGTGCCAGCTGCCCAGGCGGGGTTCGGATGAACACTGAAGCTTTCTTT. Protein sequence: CASCPGGVRMNTEAFF.

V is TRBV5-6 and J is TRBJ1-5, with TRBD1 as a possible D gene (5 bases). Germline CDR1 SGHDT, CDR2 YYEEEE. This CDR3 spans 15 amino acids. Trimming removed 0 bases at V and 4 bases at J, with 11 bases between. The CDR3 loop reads CASSLAGRVNQPQHF. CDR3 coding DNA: TGTGCCAGCAGCTTGGCCGGCAGGGTGAATCAGCCCCAGCATTTT.